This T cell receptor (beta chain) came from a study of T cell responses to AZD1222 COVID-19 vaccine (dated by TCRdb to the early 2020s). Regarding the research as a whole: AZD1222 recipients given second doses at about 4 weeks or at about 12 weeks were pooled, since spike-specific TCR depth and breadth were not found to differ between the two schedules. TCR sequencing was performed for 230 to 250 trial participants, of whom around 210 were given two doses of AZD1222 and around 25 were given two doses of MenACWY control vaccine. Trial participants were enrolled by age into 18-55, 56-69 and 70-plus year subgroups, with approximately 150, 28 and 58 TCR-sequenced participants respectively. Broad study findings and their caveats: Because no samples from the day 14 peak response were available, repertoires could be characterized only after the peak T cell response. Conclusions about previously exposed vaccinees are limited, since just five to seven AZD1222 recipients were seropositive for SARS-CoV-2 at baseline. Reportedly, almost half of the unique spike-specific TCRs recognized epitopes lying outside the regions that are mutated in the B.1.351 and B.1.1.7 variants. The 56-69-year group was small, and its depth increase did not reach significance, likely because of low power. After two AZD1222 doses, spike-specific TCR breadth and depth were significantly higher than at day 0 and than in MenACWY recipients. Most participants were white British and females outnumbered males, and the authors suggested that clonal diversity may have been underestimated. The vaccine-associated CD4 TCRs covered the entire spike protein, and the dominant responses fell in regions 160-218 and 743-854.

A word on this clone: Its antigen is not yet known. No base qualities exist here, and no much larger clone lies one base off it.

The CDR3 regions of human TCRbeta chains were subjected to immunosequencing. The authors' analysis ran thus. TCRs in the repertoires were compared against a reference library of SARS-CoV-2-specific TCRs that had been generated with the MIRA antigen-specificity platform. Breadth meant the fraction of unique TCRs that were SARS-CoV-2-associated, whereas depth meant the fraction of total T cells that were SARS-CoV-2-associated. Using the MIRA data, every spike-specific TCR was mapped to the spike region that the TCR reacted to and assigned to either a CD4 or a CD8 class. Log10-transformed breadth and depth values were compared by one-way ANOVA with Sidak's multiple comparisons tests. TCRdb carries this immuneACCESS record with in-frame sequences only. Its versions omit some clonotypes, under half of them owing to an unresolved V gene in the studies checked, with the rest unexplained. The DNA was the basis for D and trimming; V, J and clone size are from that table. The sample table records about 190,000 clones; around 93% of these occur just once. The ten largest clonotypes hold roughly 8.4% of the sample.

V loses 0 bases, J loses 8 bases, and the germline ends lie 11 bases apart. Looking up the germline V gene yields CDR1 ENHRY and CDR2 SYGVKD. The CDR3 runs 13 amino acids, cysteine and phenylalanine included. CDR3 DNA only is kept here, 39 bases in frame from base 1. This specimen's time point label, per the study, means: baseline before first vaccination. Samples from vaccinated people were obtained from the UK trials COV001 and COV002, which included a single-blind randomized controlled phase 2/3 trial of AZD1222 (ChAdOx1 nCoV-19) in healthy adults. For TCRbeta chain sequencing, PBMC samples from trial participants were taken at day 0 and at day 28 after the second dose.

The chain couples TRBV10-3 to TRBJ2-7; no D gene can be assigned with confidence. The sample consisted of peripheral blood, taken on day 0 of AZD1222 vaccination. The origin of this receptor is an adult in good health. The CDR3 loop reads CAISESLGSKQYF. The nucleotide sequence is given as TGTGCCATCAGTGAGTCGCTGGGTTCGAAGCAGTACTTC.